This T cell receptor (beta chain) was retrieved from a study of cytomegalovirus exposure and HLA in healthy donors. Study results and caveats: Rates of TCR association differed by HLA locus in a later analysis, with DRB1 highest and HLA-C lowest.

Turning to this clone: Its cognate antigen is unknown.

PCR was performed using 60 Vbeta and 13 Jbeta primers. Only in-frame clones appear in the TCRdb table, and some are missing; sequencing was by immunoSEQ multiplex PCR. The sample contains about 76,000 clones, roughly 81% of which appear only once. The clonotype comes from a woman aged 25-40 years in good health and CMV-seronegative. The sequencing input was PBMCs.

The CDR3 reads CASSPRGLNTEAFF. CDR3 nucleotides: TGTGCCAGCAGCCCGCGGGGTCTCAACACTGAAGCTTTCTTT. V and J are TRBV28 and TRBJ1-1, with no clear D. The V end lost 6 bases, the J end lost 2 bases, and 13 bases lay between the germline ends. This CDR3 spans 14 amino acids. Per germline, CDR1 MDHEN and CDR2 SYDVKM. Filled out from reference TRBV28 and TRBJ1-1, the complete variable domain reads DVKVTQSSRYLVKRTGEKVFLECVQDMDHENMFWYRQDPGLGLRLIYFSYDVKMKEKGDIPEGYSVSREKKERFSLILESASTNQTSMYLCASSPRGLNTEAFFGQGTRLTVV.